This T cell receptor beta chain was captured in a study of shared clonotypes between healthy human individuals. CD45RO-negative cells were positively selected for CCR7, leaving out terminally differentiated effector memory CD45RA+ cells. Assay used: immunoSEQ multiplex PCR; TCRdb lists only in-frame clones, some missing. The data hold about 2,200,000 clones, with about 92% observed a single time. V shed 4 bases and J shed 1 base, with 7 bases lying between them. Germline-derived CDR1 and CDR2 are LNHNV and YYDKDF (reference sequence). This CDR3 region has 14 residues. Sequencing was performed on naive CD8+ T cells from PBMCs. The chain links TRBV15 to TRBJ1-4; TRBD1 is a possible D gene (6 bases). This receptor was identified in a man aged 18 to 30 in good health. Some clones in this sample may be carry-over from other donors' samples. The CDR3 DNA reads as TGTGCCACCAGCAACAGGGTAACTAATGAAAAACTGTTTTTT. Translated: CATSNRVTNEKLFF.